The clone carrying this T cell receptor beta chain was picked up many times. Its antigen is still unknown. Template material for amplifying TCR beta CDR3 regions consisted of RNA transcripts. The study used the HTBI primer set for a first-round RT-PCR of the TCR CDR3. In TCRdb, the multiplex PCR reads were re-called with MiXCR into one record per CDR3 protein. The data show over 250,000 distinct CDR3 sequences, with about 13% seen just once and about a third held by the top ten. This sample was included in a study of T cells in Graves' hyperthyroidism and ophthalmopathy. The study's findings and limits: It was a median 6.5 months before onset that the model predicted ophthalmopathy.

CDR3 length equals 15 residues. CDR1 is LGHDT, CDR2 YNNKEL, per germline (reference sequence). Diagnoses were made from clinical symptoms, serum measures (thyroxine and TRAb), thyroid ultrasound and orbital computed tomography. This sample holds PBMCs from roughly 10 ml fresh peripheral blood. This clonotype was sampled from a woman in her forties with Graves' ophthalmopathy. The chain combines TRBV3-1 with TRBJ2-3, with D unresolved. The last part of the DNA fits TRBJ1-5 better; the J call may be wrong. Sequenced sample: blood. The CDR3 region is CASSDRSGEGDTQHF. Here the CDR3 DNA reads TGTGCCAGCAGCGACCGGAGCGGGGAGGGAGATACGCAGCATTTT.